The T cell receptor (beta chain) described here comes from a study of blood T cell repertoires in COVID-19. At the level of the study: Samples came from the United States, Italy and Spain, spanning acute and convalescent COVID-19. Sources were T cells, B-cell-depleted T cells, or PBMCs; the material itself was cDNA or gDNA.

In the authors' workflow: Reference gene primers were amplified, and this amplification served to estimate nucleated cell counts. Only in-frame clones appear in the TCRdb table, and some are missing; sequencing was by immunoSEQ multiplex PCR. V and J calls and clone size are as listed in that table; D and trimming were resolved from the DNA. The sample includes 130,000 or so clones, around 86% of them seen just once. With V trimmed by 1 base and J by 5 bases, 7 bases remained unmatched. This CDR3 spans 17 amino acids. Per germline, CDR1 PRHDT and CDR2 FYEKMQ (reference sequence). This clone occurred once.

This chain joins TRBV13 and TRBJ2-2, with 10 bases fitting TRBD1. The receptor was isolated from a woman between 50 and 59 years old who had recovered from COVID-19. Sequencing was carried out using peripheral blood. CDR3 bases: TGTGCCAGCAGCTTAGTTGGAGGGACAGGGGATACCGGGGAGCTGTTTTTT. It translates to CASSLVGGTGDTGELFF.